Presented here are 10 T cell receptor beta chains from one specimen sequenced in a study of control samples from healthy donors and cancer patients. The method was immunoSEQ multiplex PCR; TCRdb's version includes in-frame clones alone and lacks a portion of them. Among 150,000 or so clones listed, under 95% were seen once. Sequencing was done on a sample of blood. The receptors were gathered from a man between 18 and 35 years old in good health.

The chain is built from TRBV2 and TRBJ1-2, with unresolved D. V was trimmed by 1 base and J by 4 bases, leaving 16 bases between them. This CDR3 is 16 amino acids long. The germline V gene encodes CDR1 SNHLY and CDR2 FYNNEI. The CDR3 sequence: CASSEVGVSSFYGYTF. The CDR3 bases are TGTGCCAGCAGTGAAGTCGGAGTATCCTCTTTCTATGGCTACACCTTC.

This rearrangement joins TRBV13 to TRBJ2-3, with 10 positions matching TRBD2. V gave up 3 bases and J gave up 4 bases; unmatched junction bases: 4. CDR1 is PRHDT, CDR2 FYEKMQ, per germline (reference sequence). This CDR3 is 15 amino acids long. The CDR3 DNA reads TGTGCCAGCAGCTTCAGGACTAGCGGCCCAGATACGCAGTATTTT. Its translation is CASSFRTSGPDTQYF.

The chain couples TRBV3-1 (or the pseudogene TRBV3-2) to TRBJ2-7; the D is unclear. Looked up from germline, CDR1 is LGHDT and CDR2 is YNNKEL (reference sequence). Trimming pared 4 bases from V and 3 bases from J, leaving 7 bases between. The CDR3 length is 12 residues. CDR3 loop: CASSPSGYEQYF. The DNA for the CDR3 is TGTGCCAGCAGCCCCTCGGGCTACGAGCAGTACTTC.

The V call is TRBV7-2, the J call TRBJ2-3; D remains unclear. The germline gives CDR1 SGHTA, CDR2 FQGNSA. The CDR3 spans 15 residues. V was trimmed by 2 bases and J by 1 base, leaving 10 bases between them. CDR3: CASSLSPYGTDTQYF. The CDR3 DNA reads as TGTGCCAGCAGCTTATCCCCCTACGGCACAGATACGCAGTATTTT.

The rearrangement joins TRBV5-1 to TRBJ1-3; the D is unclear. V gave up 0 bases and J gave up 4 bases, with 14 bases separating them. Germline loops: CDR1 SGHRS, CDR2 YFSETQ. The CDR3 totals 16 residues. The CDR3 is CASSLGLAGYGNTIYF. CDR3 DNA sequence: TGCGCCAGCAGCTTGGGGCTTGCGGGGTACGGAAACACCATATATTTT.

The rearrangement links TRBV7-2 to TRBJ2-7; D tentatively reads TRBD1 or TRBD2 (5 bases each). Germline V CDR1 and CDR2: SGHTA, FQGNSA. Trimming pared 5 bases from V and 2 bases from J, leaving 16 bases between. The CDR3 spans 15 residues. CDR3 coding DNA: TGTGCCAGCAGCGTCCGGGACCGATGGCCCTACGAGCAGTACTTC. Its protein product is CASSVRDRWPYEQYF.

In its sample, this clone was seen a few times. The rearrangement joins TRBV7-2 to TRBJ1-2; TRBD1 is a possible D gene (6 bases). The V end was cut by 3 bases, the J end by 8 bases, with 10 bases between. Per the germline V gene, CDR1 is SGHTA and CDR2 is FQGNSA. The CDR3 contains 12 residues. As DNA, the CDR3 is TGTGCCAGCAGCTTTAACAGGGACGGCTACACCTTC. Residues: CASSFNRDGYTF. Using reference TRBV7-2 and TRBJ1-2 for the parts outside the CDR3, the full variable domain is GAGVSQSPSNKVTEKGKDVELRCDPISGHTALYWYRQSLGQGLEFLIYFQGNSAPDKSGLPSDRFSAERTGGSVSTLTIQRTQQEDSAVYLCASSFNRDGYTFGSGTRLTVV.

This rearrangement joins TRBV2 to TRBJ1-1; tentatively, D is TRBD1 (5 bases). V lost 6 bases, J lost 4 bases, and 15 bases lay in between. The CDR3 loop spans 14 amino acids. The germline V gene encodes CDR1 SNHLY and CDR2 FYNNEI. Here the CDR3 DNA reads TGTGCCAGCAGGGGGGGGTTTGTCGGCACTGAAGCTTTCTTT. The encoded protein is CASRGGFVGTEAFF.

The rearrangement joins TRBV7-2 to TRBJ1-2; TRBD1 agrees at 9 bases. The CDR3 contains 15 residues. Losses at the gene ends were 1 base for V and 8 bases for J; bases not matched to a gene: 8. Germline V gives CDR1 SGHTA, CDR2 FQGNSA. The CDR3 DNA is TGTGCCAGCAGCTTAGGAAGGCTGGGACAGGGAGGCTACACCTTC. It yields the protein CASSLGRLGQGGYTF.

Regarding this clone: This CDR3 is also generated by other DNA sequences in the sample. The gene calls are TRBV5-1 and TRBJ2-5; D possibly corresponds to TRBD1 (5 bases). Per germline, CDR1 SGHRS and CDR2 YFSETQ. Deletions cut 5 bases from V and 0 bases from J, with 11 bases between. The CDR3 runs to 14 residues. DNA of the CDR3: TGCGCCAGCAGTTCAGGGTTGGACCAAGAGACCCAGTACTTC. This gives the protein CASSSGLDQETQYF.